These T cell receptor beta chains were read from a single sample in a study of blood T cells in healthy people across ages. Each CDR3 protein gets one entry after TCRdb re-called the 5' RACE reads with MiXCR. Among roughly 800,000 distinct CDR3 sequences listed, under 30% were seen once. Separately, the same data were catalogued under a study of T cells of mothers and their children.

Sequences were obtained from blood. The source of these receptors is a boy between 5 and 17 years old in good health. Both conserved end residues are part of each CDR3. The order of the fields is V gene, clone size, J gene, D gene, CDR3 DNA, CDR3 protein. The D gene is left open where the match is weak. Expanded clones get a size class; other rows say once, few or many, or leave the size out.

v_call: TRBV9
clone_size: few
j_call: TRBJ2-5
d_call: -
cdr3_nt: TGTGCCAGCAGCGCGGCGCGGGTAGGTCAAGAGACCCAGTACTTC
cdr3_aa: CASSAARVGQETQYF

v_call: TRBV2
clone_size: once
j_call: TRBJ2-3
d_call: -
cdr3_nt: TGTGCCAGCAGTGCCACTTCGGGATACACAGATACGCAGTATTTT
cdr3_aa: CASSATSGYTDTQYF

v_call: TRBV12-5
clone_size: -
j_call: TRBJ2-7
d_call: -
cdr3_nt: TGTGCTAGTGGTTCCGCCCCGGCCTCCGAGCAGTACTTC
cdr3_aa: CASGSAPASEQYF

v_call: TRBV24-1
clone_size: few
j_call: TRBJ2-7
d_call: -
cdr3_nt: TGTGCCACCAGGCGGGGATACTACGAGCAGTACTTC
cdr3_aa: CATRRGYYEQYF

v_call: TRBV5-1
clone_size: many
j_call: TRBJ2-5
d_call: -
cdr3_nt: TGTGCCAGCAGCTTGTCCCAGGGACAAGAGACCCAGTACTTC
cdr3_aa: CASSLSQGQETQYF

v_call: TRBV11-1
clone_size: -
j_call: TRBJ2-1
d_call: -
cdr3_nt: TGTGCCAGCAGCTCCCACAGATCCAGTAATGAGCAGTTCTTC
cdr3_aa: CASSSHRSSNEQFF

v_call: TRBV10-1
clone_size: few
j_call: TRBJ2-7
d_call: TRBD1
cdr3_nt: TGCGCCAGCGGACAGGCTTTGGACGAGCAGTACTTC
cdr3_aa: CASGQALDEQYF

v_call: TRBV3-1
clone_size: -
j_call: TRBJ2-1
d_call: -
cdr3_nt: TGTGCCAGCAGCCAAGGGCGAACGGGGCCCTCCCTCAATGAGCAGTTCTTC
cdr3_aa: CASSQGRTGPSLNEQFF

v_call: TRBV28
clone_size: few
j_call: TRBJ1-3
d_call: TRBD1
cdr3_nt: TGTGCCAGCAGTTTACTCTACAGGGGAGCGGCTTCGAACACCATATATTTT
cdr3_aa: CASSLLYRGAASNTIYF

v_call: TRBV7-9
clone_size: few
j_call: TRBJ2-7
d_call: -
cdr3_nt: TGTGCCAGCAGCCCCCGGGTCGGGGGCACTTACGAGCAGTACTTC
cdr3_aa: CASSPRVGGTYEQYF

v_call: TRBV28
clone_size: many
j_call: TRBJ2-4
d_call: -
cdr3_nt: TGTGCCAGCAGTGGGAGGATAGCCAAAAACATTCAGTACTTC
cdr3_aa: CASSGRIAKNIQYF

v_call: TRBV5-5
clone_size: -
j_call: TRBJ2-2
d_call: -
cdr3_nt: TGTGCCAGCAAAACAGGGTCCACCGGGGAGCTGTTTTTT
cdr3_aa: CASKTGSTGELFF

v_call: TRBV15
clone_size: -
j_call: TRBJ2-7
d_call: -
cdr3_nt: TGTGCCACCAGCGCCCGGGGAGGTGAGCCCTACGAGCAGTACTTC
cdr3_aa: CATSARGGEPYEQYF

v_call: TRBV12-3/TRBV12-4
clone_size: many
j_call: TRBJ2-5
d_call: TRBD2
cdr3_nt: TGTGCCAGCAGCCCCGGGGGGATCCAAGAGACCCAGTACTTC
cdr3_aa: CASSPGGIQETQYF

v_call: TRBV27
clone_size: few
j_call: TRBJ2-5
d_call: -
cdr3_nt: TGTGCCAGCAGTCCCCTTGGGGCAGGAGAGACCCAGTACTTC
cdr3_aa: CASSPLGAGETQYF

v_call: TRBV30
clone_size: few
j_call: TRBJ1-2
d_call: TRBD1
cdr3_nt: TGTACCTGGAGTTCCGGACAGGGGCCAGACTACCTCTATGGCTACACCTTC
cdr3_aa: CTWSSGQGPDYLYGYTF

v_call: TRBV5-1
clone_size: -
j_call: TRBJ1-2
d_call: -
cdr3_nt: TGCGCCAGCAGCAGTCAGGGGTCCCAACAGGGCTACACCTTC
cdr3_aa: CASSSQGSQQGYTF

v_call: TRBV12-3/TRBV12-4
clone_size: few
j_call: TRBJ2-5
d_call: -
cdr3_nt: TGTGCCAGCAGGGAGATGGTGGGGACCCAGTACTTC
cdr3_aa: CASREMVGTQYF

v_call: TRBV28
clone_size: -
j_call: TRBJ1-1
d_call: -
cdr3_nt: TGTGCCAGCAAGGATGTGGGAGGAGCGAACACTGAAGCTTTCTTT
cdr3_aa: CASKDVGGANTEAFF

v_call: TRBV7-7
clone_size: few
j_call: TRBJ2-2
d_call: -
cdr3_nt: TGTGCCAGCAGCTTAACCCCGGGCAGGGAGGAAGGCGGGGAGCTGTTTTTT
cdr3_aa: CASSLTPGREEGGELFF

v_call: TRBV5-6
clone_size: few
j_call: TRBJ2-7
d_call: TRBD1
cdr3_nt: TGTGCCAGCAGCCCGACAGGGAGAAACTACGAGCAGTACTTC
cdr3_aa: CASSPTGRNYEQYF

v_call: TRBV5-1
clone_size: -
j_call: TRBJ2-1
d_call: TRBD1
cdr3_nt: TGCGCCAGCAGCGCCGGACAGGTGAGCTACAATGAGCAGTTCTTC
cdr3_aa: CASSAGQVSYNEQFF

v_call: TRBV4-1
clone_size: few
j_call: TRBJ2-3
d_call: TRBD2
cdr3_nt: TGCGCCAGCAGCTCCTTAGCGGGGGTTACAGATACGCAGTATTTT
cdr3_aa: CASSSLAGVTDTQYF

v_call: TRBV11-2
clone_size: few
j_call: TRBJ1-2
d_call: -
cdr3_nt: TGTGCCAGCAGCGGTCGCGGCGGACCAGGCTACACCTTC
cdr3_aa: CASSGRGGPGYTF

v_call: TRBV12-3/TRBV12-4
clone_size: -
j_call: TRBJ1-2
d_call: -
cdr3_nt: TGTGCCAGCAGTTTACGTAGGGACGGGGATGGCTACACCTTC
cdr3_aa: CASSLRRDGDGYTF

v_call: TRBV7-6
clone_size: few
j_call: TRBJ2-5
d_call: TRBD1
cdr3_nt: TGTGCCAGCAGCTTAGAGGTTTCAGGGGGCCAAGAGACCCAGTACTTC
cdr3_aa: CASSLEVSGGQETQYF

v_call: TRBV4-1
clone_size: -
j_call: TRBJ2-1
d_call: -
cdr3_nt: TGCGCCAGCAGCCAAGTTGGAGAGGGAGGTGAGCAGTTCTTC
cdr3_aa: CASSQVGEGGEQFF

v_call: TRBV6-6
clone_size: -
j_call: TRBJ1-6
d_call: TRBD1
cdr3_nt: TGTGCCAGCAACAGACAGGGGGCTGATAATTCACCCCTCCACTTT
cdr3_aa: CASNRQGADNSPLHF

v_call: TRBV7-9
clone_size: -
j_call: TRBJ1-1
d_call: TRBD1
cdr3_nt: TGTGCTAGCAGCTTTCTCCAGACAGGGGATGACACTGAAGCTTTCTTT
cdr3_aa: CASSFLQTGDDTEAFF

v_call: TRBV5-5
clone_size: -
j_call: TRBJ2-4
d_call: -
cdr3_nt: TGTGCCAGCAGCTTGGCAGGGCCAGGTAGCGGCGGTAACATTCAGTACTTC
cdr3_aa: CASSLAGPGSGGNIQYF

v_call: TRBV6-5
clone_size: few
j_call: TRBJ2-2
d_call: -
cdr3_nt: TGTGCCAGCAGTTACAGGTCCGGGGAGCTGTTTTTT
cdr3_aa: CASSYRSGELFF

v_call: TRBV30
clone_size: -
j_call: TRBJ1-6
d_call: -
cdr3_nt: TGCCCAAGGGGTAGGAGCTCCTATAATTCACCCCTCCACTTT
cdr3_aa: CPRGRSSYNSPLHF

v_call: TRBV7-9
clone_size: -
j_call: TRBJ1-1
d_call: -
cdr3_nt: TGTGCCAGCAGCCAGGCCCCGGGGTCGAGGAACACTGAAGCTTTCTTT
cdr3_aa: CASSQAPGSRNTEAFF

v_call: TRBV7-9
clone_size: few
j_call: TRBJ2-5
d_call: -
cdr3_nt: TGTGCCAGCAGCCTGGGGGCCGGTGGGAAGACCCAGTACTTC
cdr3_aa: CASSLGAGGKTQYF

v_call: TRBV19
clone_size: once
j_call: TRBJ1-1
d_call: -
cdr3_nt: TGTGCCTCAGGACCAACGAACACTGAAGCTTTCTTT
cdr3_aa: CASGPTNTEAFF

v_call: TRBV20-1
clone_size: -
j_call: TRBJ2-3
d_call: -
cdr3_nt: TGCAGTGCTAGATCTGGGGCAGCGGGCACAGATACGCAGTATTTT
cdr3_aa: CSARSGAAGTDTQYF

v_call: TRBV29-1
clone_size: few
j_call: TRBJ2-5
d_call: -
cdr3_nt: TGCAGCGTTGAAGTAGCGGATTTTCAAGAGACCCAGTACTTC
cdr3_aa: CSVEVADFQETQYF

v_call: TRBV11-2
clone_size: -
j_call: TRBJ2-1
d_call: TRBD1
cdr3_nt: TGTGCCAGCAGCTTAAATGGACAGGGATACAATGAGCAGTTCTTC
cdr3_aa: CASSLNGQGYNEQFF

v_call: TRBV2
clone_size: -
j_call: TRBJ2-5
d_call: TRBD2
cdr3_nt: TGTGCCAGCAACGGACTAGCGGGGGGAGCCAGAAAGACCCAGTACTTC
cdr3_aa: CASNGLAGGARKTQYF

v_call: TRBV4-1
clone_size: many
j_call: TRBJ2-5
d_call: -
cdr3_nt: TGCGCCAGCAGCCAAGAAAGGCAAGAGACCCAGTACTTC
cdr3_aa: CASSQERQETQYF

v_call: TRBV4-1
clone_size: few
j_call: TRBJ2-7
d_call: TRBD1
cdr3_nt: TGCGCCAGCAGCCTCTGGACAGGGGTCTCCTACGAGCAGTACTTC
cdr3_aa: CASSLWTGVSYEQYF

v_call: TRBV5-5
clone_size: -
j_call: TRBJ2-4
d_call: -
cdr3_nt: TGTGCCAGCAGCTTGTTCCGAAGTGGTGTGACCAAAAACATTCAGTACTTC
cdr3_aa: CASSLFRSGVTKNIQYF

v_call: TRBV7-2
clone_size: -
j_call: TRBJ1-3
d_call: -
cdr3_nt: TGTGCCAGCAGTAGTATACAGAGCGACTCTGGAAACACCATATATTTT
cdr3_aa: CASSSIQSDSGNTIYF

v_call: TRBV27
clone_size: -
j_call: TRBJ2-5
d_call: -
cdr3_nt: TGTGCCAGCAGTCTAGGTCAGGGCAGGGAGTTGGAGACCCAGTACTTC
cdr3_aa: CASSLGQGRELETQYF

v_call: TRBV11-1
clone_size: -
j_call: TRBJ1-1
d_call: -
cdr3_nt: TGTGCCAGCAGCTTAGAACCAACCCGTGGAGCTTTCTTT
cdr3_aa: CASSLEPTRGAFF

v_call: TRBV29-1
clone_size: few
j_call: TRBJ2-3
d_call: TRBD2
cdr3_nt: TGCAGCGTGGAGAGGACTAGCGGGGAGGTAGATACGCAGTATTTT
cdr3_aa: CSVERTSGEVDTQYF

v_call: TRBV9
clone_size: -
j_call: TRBJ2-2
d_call: -
cdr3_nt: TGTGCCAGCAGCGTTAAAAGGTACACCGGGGAGCTGTTTTTT
cdr3_aa: CASSVKRYTGELFF